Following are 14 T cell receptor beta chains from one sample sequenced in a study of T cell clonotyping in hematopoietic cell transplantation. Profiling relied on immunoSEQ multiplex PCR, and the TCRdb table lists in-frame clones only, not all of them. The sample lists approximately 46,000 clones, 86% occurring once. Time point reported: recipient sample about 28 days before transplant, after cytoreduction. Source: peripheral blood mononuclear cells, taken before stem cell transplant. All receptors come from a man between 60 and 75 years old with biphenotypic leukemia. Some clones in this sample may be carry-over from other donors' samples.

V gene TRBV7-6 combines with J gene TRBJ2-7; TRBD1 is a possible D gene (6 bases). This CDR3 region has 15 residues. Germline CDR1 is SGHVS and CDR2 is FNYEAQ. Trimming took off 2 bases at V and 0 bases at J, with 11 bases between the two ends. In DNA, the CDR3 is TGTGCCAGCAGCTTAAGACAGGTTTACTCCTACGAGCAGTACTTC. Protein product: CASSLRQVYSYEQYF.

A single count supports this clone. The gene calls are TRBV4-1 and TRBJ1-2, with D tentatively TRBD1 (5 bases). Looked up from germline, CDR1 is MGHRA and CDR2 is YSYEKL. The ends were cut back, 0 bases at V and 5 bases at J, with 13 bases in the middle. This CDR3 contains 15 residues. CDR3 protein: CASSQERAGGYGYTF. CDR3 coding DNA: TGCGCCAGCAGCCAAGAAAGGGCTGGGGGTTATGGCTACACCTTC.

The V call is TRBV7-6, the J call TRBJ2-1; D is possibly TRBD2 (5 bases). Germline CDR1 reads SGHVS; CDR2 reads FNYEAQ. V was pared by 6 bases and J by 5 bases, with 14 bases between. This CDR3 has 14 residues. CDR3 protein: CASRSGGGNNEQFF. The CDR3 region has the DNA TGTGCCAGCAGGTCGGGTGGAGGTAACAATGAGCAGTTCTTC. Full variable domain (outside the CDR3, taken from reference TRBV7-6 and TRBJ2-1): GAGVSQSPRYKVTKRGQDVALRCDPISGHVSLYWYRQALGQGPEFLTYFNYEAQQDKSGLPNDRFSAERPEGSISTLTIQRTEQRDSAMYRCASRSGGGNNEQFFGPGTRLTVL.

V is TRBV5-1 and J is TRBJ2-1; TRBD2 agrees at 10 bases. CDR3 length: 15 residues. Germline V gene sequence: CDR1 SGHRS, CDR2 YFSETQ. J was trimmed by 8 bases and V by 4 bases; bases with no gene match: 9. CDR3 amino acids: CASSPAGGPPDEQFF. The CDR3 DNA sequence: TGCGCCAGCAGCCCAGCGGGAGGGCCTCCCGATGAGCAGTTCTTC. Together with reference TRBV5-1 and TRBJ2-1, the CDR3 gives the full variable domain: KAGVTQTPRYLIKTRGQQVTLSCSPISGHRSVSWYQQTPGQGLQFLFEYFSETQRNKGNFPGRFSGRQFSNSRSEMNVSTLELGDSALYLCASSPAGGPPDEQFFGPGTRLTVL.

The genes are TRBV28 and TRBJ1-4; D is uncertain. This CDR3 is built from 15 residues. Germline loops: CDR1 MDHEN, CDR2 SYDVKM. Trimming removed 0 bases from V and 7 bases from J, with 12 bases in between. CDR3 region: CASSLWSPGGEKLFF. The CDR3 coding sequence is TGTGCCAGCAGTTTATGGTCCCCTGGAGGTGAAAAACTGTTTTTT.

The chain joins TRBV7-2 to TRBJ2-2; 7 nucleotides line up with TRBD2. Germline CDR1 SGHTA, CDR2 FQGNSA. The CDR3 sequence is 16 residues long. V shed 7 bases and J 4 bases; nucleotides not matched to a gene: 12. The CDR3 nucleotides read TGTGCCAGCACCCCGGCGGGGGTAACGGGCACCGGGGAGCTGTTTTTT. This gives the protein CASTPAGVTGTGELFF.

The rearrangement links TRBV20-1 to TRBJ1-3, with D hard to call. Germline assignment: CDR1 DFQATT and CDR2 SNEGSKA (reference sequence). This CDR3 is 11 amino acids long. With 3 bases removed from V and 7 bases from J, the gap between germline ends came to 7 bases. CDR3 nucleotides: TGCAGTGCTAGCGGTTGGAACACCATATATTTT. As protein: CSASGWNTIYF.

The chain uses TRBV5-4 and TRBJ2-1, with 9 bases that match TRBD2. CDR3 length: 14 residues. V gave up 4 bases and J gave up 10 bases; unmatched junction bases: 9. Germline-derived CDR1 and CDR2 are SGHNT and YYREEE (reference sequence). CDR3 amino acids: CASSLKAGGGEQFF. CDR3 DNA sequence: TGTGCCAGCAGCCTGAAGGCGGGAGGGGGAGAGCAGTTCTTC.

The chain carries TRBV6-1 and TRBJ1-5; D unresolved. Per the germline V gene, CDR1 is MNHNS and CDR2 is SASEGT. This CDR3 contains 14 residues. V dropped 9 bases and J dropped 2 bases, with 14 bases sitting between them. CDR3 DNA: TGTGCCAGTTTTCTGCCCGGAGGCAATCAGCCCCAGCATTTT. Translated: CASFLPGGNQPQHF.

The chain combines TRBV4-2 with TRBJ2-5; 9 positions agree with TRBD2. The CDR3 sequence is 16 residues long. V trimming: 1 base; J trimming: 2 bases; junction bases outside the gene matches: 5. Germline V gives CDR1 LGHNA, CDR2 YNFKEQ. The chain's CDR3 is CASSQALAGLQETQYF. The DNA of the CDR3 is TGTGCCAGCAGCCAAGCTCTAGCGGGGTTACAAGAGACCCAGTACTTC.

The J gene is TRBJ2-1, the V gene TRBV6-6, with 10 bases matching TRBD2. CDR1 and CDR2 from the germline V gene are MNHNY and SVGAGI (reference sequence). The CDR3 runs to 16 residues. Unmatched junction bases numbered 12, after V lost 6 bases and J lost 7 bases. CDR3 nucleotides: TGTGCCAGCAGGCCCCGTGAGCGGGAGGGCCGTAATGAGCAGTTCTTC. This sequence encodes CASRPREREGRNEQFF.

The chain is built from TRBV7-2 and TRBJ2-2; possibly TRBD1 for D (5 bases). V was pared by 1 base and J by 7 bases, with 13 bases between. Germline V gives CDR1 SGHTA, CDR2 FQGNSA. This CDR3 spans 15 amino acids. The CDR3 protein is CASSLDGREGGELFF. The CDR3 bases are TGTGCCAGCAGCTTAGATGGCAGGGAAGGCGGGGAGCTGTTTTTT.

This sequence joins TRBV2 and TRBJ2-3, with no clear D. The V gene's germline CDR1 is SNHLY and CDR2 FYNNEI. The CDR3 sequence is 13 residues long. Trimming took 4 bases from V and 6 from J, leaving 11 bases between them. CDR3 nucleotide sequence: TGTGCCAGCAGTGTCTGGGCGAGGGATACGCAGTATTTT. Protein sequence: CASSVWARDTQYF. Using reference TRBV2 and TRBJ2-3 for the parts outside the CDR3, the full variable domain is EPEVTQTPSHQVTQMGQEVILRCVPISNHLYFYWYRQILGQKVEFLVSFYNNEISEKSEIFDDQFSVERPDGSNFTLKIRSTKLEDSAMYFCASSVWARDTQYFGPGTRLTVL.

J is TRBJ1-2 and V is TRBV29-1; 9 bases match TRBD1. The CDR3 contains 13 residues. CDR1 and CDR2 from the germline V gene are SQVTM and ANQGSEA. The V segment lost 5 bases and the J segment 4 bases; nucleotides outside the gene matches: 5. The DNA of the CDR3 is TGCAGCGTTTCGGGACAGGGCCTCTATGGCTACACCTTC. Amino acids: CSVSGQGLYGYTF.